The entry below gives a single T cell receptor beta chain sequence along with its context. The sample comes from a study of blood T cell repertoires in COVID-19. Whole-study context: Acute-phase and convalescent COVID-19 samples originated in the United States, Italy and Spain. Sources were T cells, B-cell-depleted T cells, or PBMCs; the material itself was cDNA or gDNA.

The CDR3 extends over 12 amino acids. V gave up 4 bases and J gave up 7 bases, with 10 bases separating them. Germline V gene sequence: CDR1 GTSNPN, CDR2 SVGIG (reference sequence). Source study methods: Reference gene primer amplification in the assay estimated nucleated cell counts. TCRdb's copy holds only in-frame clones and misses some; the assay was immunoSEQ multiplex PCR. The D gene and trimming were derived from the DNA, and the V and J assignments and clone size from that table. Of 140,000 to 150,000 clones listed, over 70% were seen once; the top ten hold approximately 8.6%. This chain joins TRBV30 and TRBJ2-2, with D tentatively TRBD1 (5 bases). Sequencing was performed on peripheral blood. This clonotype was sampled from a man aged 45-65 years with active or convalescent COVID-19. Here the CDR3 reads CAWKGDDGELFF. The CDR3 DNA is TGTGCCTGGAAAGGGGATGACGGGGAGCTGTTTTTT.